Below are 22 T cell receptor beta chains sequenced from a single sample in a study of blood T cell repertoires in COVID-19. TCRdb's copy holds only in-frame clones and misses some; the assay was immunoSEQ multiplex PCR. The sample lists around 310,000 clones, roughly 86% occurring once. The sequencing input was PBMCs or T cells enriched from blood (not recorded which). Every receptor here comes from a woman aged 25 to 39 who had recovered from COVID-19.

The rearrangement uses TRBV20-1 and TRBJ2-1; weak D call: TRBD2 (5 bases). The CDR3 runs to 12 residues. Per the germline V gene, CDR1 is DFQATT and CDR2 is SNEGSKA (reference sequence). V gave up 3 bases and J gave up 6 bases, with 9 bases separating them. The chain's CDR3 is CSASRDFNEQFF. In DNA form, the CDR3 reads TGCAGTGCTAGTCGGGATTTCAATGAGCAGTTCTTC.

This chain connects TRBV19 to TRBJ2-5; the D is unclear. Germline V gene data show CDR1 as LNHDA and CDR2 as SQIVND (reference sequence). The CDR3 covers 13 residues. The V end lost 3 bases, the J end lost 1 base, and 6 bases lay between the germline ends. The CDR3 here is CASSMRPQETQYF. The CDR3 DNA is TGTGCCAGTAGTATGCGCCCCCAAGAGACCCAGTACTTC.

CDR3 loop: CASSLASSSYNEQFF. CDR3 coding DNA: TGTGCCAGCAGTTTAGCTAGCAGCTCCTACAATGAGCAGTTCTTC. The chain couples TRBV28 to TRBJ2-1; D is perhaps TRBD2 (5 bases). The CDR3 has 15 residues. V gave up 2 bases and J gave up 0 bases, with 8 bases separating them. CDR1 is MDHEN, CDR2 SYDVKM, per germline.

The CDR3 loop is CASSQARDSRFLNSYNEQFF. For the CDR3, the DNA is TGCGCCAGCAGCCAAGCTAGGGACTCCAGGTTCTTAAACTCCTACAATGAGCAGTTCTTC. The chain has TRBV4-1 and TRBJ2-1; possibly TRBD2 for D (6 bases). CDR3 length equals 20 residues. Trimming stripped 1 base from V and 0 bases from J, with 22 bases between. Germline CDR1 is MGHRA and CDR2 is YSYEKL.

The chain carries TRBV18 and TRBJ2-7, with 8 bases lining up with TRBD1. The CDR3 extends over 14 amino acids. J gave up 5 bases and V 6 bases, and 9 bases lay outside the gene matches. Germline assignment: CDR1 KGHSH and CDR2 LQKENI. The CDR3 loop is CASSPTRTGNEQYF. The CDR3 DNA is TGTGCCAGCTCCCCTACCAGGACAGGGAACGAGCAGTACTTC.

The CDR3 spells CASSYRGPGQPQHF. Here the CDR3 DNA reads TGTGCCAGCAGTTACAGGGGGCCGGGTCAGCCCCAGCATTTT. The chain has TRBV6-2 or TRBV6-3 and TRBJ1-5, with TRBD1 identical over 7 bases. V lost 2 bases, J lost 6 bases, and 4 bases stayed unmatched. The CDR3 sequence is 14 residues long. Germline V lookup: CDR1 MNHEY, CDR2 SVGEGT.

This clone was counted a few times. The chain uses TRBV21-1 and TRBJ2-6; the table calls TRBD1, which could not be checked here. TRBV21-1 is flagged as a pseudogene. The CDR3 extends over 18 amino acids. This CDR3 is CASSNDRLRFSGANVLTF. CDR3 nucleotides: TGTGCCAGCAGCAATGACAGGTTAAGATTCTCTGGGGCCAACGTCCTGACTTTC.

The CDR3 reads CATSRDYVSSGNTIYF. For the CDR3, the DNA is TGTGCCACCAGCAGAGATTACGTTAGCTCTGGAAACACCATATATTTT. The gene calls are TRBV15 and TRBJ1-3; unclear D gene. The V gene lost 0 bases and the J gene lost 0 bases, with 9 bases spanning the gap. This CDR3 has 16 amino acids. Germline loops: CDR1 LNHNV, CDR2 YYDKDF (reference sequence).

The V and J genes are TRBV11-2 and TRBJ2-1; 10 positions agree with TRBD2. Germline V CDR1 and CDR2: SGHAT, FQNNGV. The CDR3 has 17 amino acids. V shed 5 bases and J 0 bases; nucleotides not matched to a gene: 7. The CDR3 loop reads CASSTRTSGSSYNEQFF. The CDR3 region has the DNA TGTGCCAGCAGCACTCGGACTAGCGGTAGCTCCTACAATGAGCAGTTCTTC.

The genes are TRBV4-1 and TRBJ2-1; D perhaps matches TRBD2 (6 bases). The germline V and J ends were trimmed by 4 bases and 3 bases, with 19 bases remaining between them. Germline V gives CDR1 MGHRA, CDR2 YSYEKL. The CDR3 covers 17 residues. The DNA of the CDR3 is TGCGCCAGCAGCCTAGGAGTGGTGCGGGACCGCTACAATGAGCAGTTCTTC. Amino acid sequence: CASSLGVVRDRYNEQFF.

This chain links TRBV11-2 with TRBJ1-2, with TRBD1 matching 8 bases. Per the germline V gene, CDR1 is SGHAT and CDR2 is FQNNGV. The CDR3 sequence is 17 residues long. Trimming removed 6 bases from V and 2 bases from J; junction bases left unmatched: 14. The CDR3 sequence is CASSRAFGGQENYGYTF. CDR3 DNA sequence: TGTGCCAGCAGTCGAGCCTTCGGGGGACAGGAGAACTATGGCTACACCTTC.

CDR3 sequence reads: CASTPLGGRHYNEQFF. For the CDR3, the DNA is TGTGCCAGCACTCCCCTGGGCGGGAGGCACTACAATGAGCAGTTCTTC. The chain joins TRBV28 to TRBJ2-1; TRBD2 matches 8 bases. The CDR3 spans 16 residues. The trim removed 7 bases at V and 3 bases at J, leaving 11 bases unmatched. Germline CDR1 is MDHEN and CDR2 is SYDVKM. Variable domain in full (rest from reference TRBV28 and TRBJ2-1): DVKVTQSSRYLVKRTGEKVFLECVQDMDHENMFWYRQDPGLGLRLIYFSYDVKMKEKGDIPEGYSVSREKKERFSLILESASTNQTSMYLCASTPLGGRHYNEQFFGPGTRLTVL.

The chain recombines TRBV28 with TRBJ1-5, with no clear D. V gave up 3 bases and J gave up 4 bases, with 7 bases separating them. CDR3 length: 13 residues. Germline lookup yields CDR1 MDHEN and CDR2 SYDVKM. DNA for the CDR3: TGTGCCAGCAGTTTCCAGGCGAATCAGCCCCAGCATTTT. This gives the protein CASSFQANQPQHF.

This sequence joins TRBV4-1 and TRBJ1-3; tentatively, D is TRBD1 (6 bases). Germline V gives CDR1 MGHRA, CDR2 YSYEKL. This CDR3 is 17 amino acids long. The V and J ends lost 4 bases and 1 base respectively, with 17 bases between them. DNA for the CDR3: TGCGCCAGCAGCCCGACGGGGGGCAGGGTTTCTGGAAACACCATATATTTT. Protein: CASSPTGGRVSGNTIYF.

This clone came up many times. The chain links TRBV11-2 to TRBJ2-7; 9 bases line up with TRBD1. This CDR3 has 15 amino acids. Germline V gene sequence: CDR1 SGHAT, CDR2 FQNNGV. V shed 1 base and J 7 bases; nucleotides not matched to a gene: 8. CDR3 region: CASSLAGTGRKEQYF. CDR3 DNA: TGTGCCAGCAGCTTAGCGGGGACAGGGCGCAAGGAGCAGTACTTC.

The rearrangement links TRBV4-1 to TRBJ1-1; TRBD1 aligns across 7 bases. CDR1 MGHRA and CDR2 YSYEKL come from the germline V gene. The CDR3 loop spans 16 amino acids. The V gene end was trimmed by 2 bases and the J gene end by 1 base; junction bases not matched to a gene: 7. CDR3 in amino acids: CASSQPFYRGNTEAFF. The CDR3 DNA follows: TGCGCCAGCAGCCAACCTTTCTACAGGGGGAACACTGAAGCTTTCTTT.

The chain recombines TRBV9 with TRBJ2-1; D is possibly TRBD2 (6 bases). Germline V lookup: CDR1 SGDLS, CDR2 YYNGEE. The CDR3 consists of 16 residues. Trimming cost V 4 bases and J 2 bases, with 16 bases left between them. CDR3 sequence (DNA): TGTGCCAGCAGCCCTAGCGTACTAGCCCCCTACAATGAGCAGTTCTTC. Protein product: CASSPSVLAPYNEQFF.

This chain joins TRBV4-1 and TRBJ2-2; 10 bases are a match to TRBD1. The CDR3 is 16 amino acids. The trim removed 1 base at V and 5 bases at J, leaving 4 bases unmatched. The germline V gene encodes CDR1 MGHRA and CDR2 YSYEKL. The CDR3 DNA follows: TGCGCCAGCAGCCAAGCGGGACAGGGGAGGACCGGGGAGCTGTTTTTT. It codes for CASSQAGQGRTGELFF.

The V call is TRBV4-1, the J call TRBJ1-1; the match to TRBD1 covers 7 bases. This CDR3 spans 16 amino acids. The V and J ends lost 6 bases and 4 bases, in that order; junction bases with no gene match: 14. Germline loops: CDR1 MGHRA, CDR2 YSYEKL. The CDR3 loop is CASRNGRDRAGTEAFF. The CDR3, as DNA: TGCGCCAGCAGGAACGGTAGAGACAGGGCCGGCACTGAAGCTTTCTTT.

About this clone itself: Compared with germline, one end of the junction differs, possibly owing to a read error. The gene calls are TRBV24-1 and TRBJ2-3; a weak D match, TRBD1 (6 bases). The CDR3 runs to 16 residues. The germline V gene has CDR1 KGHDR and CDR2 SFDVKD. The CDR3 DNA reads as TGTGCCACCAGCGATTCCCAGGGGATATTCACAGATACGCAGTATTTT. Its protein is CATSDSQGIFTDTQYF.

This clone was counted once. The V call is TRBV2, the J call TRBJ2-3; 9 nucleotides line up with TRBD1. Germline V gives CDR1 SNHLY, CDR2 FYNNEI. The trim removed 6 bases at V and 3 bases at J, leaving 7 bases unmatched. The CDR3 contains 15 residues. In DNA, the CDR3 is TGTGCCAGCAGCTCCCCCGGGACAGGGACAGATACGCAGTATTTT. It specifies CASSSPGTGTDTQYF.

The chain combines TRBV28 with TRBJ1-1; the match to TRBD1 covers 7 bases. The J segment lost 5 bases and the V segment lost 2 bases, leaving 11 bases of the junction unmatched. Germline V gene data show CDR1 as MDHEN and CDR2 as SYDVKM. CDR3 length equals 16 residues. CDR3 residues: CASSLGTALTRTEAFF. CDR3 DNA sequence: TGTGCCAGCAGTTTAGGGACAGCCCTAACTAGAACTGAAGCTTTCTTT.